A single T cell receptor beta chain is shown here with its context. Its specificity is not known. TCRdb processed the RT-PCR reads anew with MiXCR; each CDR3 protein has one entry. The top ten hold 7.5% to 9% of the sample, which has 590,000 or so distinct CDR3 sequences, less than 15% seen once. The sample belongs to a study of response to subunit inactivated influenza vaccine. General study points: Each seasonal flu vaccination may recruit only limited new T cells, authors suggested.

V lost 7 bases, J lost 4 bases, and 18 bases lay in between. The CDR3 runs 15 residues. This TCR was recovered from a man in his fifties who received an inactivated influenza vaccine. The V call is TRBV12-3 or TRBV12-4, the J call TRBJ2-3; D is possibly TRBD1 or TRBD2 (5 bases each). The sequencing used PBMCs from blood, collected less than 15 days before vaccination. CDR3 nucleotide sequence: TGTGCCAGCATCCCCGGGTGGGGGTTGGCAGATACGCAGTATTTT. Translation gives CASIPGWGLADTQYF.